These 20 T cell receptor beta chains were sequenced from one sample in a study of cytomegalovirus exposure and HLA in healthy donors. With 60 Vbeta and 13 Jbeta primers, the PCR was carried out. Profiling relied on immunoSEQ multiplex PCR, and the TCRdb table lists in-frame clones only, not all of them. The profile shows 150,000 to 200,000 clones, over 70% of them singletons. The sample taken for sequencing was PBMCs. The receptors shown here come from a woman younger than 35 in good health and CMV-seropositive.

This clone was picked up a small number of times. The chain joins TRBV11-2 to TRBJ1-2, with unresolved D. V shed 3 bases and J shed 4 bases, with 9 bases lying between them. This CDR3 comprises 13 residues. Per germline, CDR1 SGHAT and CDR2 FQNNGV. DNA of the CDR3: TGTGCCAGCAGCTTCCCCGAGGGCTATGGCTACACCTTC. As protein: CASSFPEGYGYTF.

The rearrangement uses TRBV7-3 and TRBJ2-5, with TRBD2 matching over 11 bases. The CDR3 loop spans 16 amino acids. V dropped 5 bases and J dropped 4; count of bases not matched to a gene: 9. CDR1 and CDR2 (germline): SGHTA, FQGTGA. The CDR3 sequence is CASSPLLTSGVETQYF. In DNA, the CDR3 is TGTGCCAGCAGCCCCCTCCTGACTAGCGGGGTAGAGACCCAGTACTTC.

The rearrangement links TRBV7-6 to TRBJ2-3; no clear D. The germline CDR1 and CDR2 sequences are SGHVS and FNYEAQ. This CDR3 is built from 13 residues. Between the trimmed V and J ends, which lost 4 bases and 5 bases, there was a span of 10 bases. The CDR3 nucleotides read TGTGCCAGCAGCTCCCCCTTACTAGATACGCAGTATTTT. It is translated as CASSSPLLDTQYF.

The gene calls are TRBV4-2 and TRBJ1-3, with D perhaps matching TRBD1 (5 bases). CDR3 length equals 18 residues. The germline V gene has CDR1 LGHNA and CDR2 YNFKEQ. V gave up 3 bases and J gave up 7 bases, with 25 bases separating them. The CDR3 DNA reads TGTGCCAGCAGCCACAATTTCAGGGATCCCTTGGTTAGGAACACCATATATTTT. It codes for CASSHNFRDPLVRNTIYF.

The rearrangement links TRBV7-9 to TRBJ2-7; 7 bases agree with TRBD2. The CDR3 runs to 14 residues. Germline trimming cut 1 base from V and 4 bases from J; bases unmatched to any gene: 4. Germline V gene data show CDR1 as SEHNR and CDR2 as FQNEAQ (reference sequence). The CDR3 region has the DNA TGTGCCAGCAGCTTAGTCGGGGGGTCTTACGAGCAGTACTTC. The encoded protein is CASSLVGGSYEQYF.

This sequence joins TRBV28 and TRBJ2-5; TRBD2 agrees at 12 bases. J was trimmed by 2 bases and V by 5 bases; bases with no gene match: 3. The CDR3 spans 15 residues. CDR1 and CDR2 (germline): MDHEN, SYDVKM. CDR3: CASSVLAGGQETQYF. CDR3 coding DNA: TGTGCCAGCAGTGTCCTAGCGGGGGGGCAAGAGACCCAGTACTTC.

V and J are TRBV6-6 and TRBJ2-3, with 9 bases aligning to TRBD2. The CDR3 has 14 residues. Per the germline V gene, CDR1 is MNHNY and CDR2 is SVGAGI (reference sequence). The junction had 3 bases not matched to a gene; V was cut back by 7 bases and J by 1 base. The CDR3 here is CASKASGGTDTQYF. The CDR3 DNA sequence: TGTGCCAGCAAAGCTAGCGGGGGCACAGATACGCAGTATTTT.

The CDR3 sequence: CASSQMTVANTEAFF. Written as DNA, the CDR3 is TGCGCCAGCAGCCAAATGACAGTGGCAAACACTGAAGCTTTCTTT. The gene calls are TRBV4-1 and TRBJ1-1; tentative D call: TRBD1 (5 bases). Looked up from germline, CDR1 is MGHRA and CDR2 is YSYEKL. Trimming took 2 bases from V and 2 from J, leaving 12 bases between them. CDR3 length: 15 residues.

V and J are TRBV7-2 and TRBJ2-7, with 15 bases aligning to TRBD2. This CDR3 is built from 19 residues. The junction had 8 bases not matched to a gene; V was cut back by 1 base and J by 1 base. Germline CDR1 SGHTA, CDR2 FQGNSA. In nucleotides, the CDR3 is TGTGCCAGCAGCTTAGTTCCAGGTGGACTAGCGGGGGGGTCCTACGAGCAGTACTTC. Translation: CASSLVPGGLAGGSYEQYF.

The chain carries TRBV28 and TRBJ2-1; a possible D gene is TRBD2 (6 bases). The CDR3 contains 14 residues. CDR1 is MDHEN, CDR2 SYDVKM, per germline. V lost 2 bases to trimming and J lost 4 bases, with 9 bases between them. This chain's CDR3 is CASSLERGYNEQFF. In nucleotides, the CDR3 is TGTGCCAGCAGTTTAGAACGGGGGTACAATGAGCAGTTCTTC.

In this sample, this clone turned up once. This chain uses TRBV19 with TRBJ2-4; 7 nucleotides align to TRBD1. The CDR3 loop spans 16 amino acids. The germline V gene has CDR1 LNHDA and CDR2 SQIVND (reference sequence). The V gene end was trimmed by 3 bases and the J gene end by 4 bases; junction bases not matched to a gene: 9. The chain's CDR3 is CASSIVGDSKKNIQYF. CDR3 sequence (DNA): TGTGCCAGTAGTATCGTAGGGGACAGTAAAAAAAACATTCAGTACTTC. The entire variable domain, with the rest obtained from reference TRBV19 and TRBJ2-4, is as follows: DGGITQSPKYLFRKEGQNVTLSCEQNLNHDAMYWYRQDPGQGLRLIYYSQIVNDFQKGDIAEGYSVSREKKESFPLTVTSAQKNPTAFYLCASSIVGDSKKNIQYFGAGTRLSVL.

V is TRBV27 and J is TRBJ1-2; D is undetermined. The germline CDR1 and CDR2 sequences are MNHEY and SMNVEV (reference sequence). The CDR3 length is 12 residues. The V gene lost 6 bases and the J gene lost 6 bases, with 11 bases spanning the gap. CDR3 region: CASRTITDGYTF. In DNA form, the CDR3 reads TGTGCCAGCAGGACAATAACGGATGGCTACACCTTC.

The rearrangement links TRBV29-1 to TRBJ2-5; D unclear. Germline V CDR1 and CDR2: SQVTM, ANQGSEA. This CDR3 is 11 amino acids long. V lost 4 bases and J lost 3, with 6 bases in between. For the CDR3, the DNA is TGCAGCGTTGCAACGGAAGAGACCCAGTACTTC. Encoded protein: CSVATEETQYF.

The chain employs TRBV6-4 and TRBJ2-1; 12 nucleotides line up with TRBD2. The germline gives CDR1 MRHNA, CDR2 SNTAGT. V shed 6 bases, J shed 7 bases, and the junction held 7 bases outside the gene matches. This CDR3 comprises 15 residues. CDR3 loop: CASRASGGGGNEQFF. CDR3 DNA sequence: TGTGCCAGCAGAGCTAGCGGGGGGGGCGGGAATGAGCAGTTCTTC.

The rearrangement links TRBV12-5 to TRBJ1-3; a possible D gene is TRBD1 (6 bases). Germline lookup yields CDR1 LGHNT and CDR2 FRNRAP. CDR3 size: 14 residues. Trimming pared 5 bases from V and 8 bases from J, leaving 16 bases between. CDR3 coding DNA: TGTGCTAGTGGTCCTCAGGGGCTTGCGTACACCATATATTTT. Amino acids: CASGPQGLAYTIYF.

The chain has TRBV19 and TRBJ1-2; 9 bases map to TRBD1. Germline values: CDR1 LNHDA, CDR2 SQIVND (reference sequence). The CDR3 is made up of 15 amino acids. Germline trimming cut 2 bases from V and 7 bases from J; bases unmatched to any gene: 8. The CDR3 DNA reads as TGTGCCAGTAGTATAACAGGGGGCAGATTTGGTGGCTACACCTTC. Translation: CASSITGGRFGGYTF.

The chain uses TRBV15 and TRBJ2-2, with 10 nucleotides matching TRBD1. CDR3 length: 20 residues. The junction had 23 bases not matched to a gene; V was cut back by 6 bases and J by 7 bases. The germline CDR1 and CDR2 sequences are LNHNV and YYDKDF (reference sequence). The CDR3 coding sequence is TGTGCCACCAGACAAGAACCAGGACAGGGGGACGGATCTGCCTTCGGGGAGCTGTTTTTT. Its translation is CATRQEPGQGDGSAFGELFF. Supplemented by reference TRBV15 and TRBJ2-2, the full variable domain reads DAMVIQNPRYQVTQFGKPVTLSCSQTLNHNVMYWYQQKSSQAPKLLFHYYDKDFNNEADTPDNFQSRRPNTSFCFLDIRSPGLGDTAMYLCATRQEPGQGDGSAFGELFFGEGSRLTVL.

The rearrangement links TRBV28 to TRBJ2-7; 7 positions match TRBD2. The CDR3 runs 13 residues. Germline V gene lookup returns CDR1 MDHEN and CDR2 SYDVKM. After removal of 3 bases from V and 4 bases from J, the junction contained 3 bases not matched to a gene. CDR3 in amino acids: CASSFGGGYEQYV. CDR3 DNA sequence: TGTGCCAGCAGTTTTGGGGGGGGGTACGAGCAGTACGTC.

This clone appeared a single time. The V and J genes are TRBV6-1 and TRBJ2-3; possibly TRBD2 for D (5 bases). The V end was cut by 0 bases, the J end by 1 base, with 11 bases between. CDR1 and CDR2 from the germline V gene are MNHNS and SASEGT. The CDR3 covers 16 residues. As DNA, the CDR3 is TGTGCCAGCAGTGAAGCTCGAGGGCTGGGCACAGATACGCAGTATTTT. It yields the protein CASSEARGLGTDTQYF.

The CDR3 reads CAWSRSRGVGETQYF. The CDR3 region has the DNA TGTGCCTGGTCCCGTTCCAGGGGTGTAGGAGAGACCCAGTACTTC. The chain joins TRBV30 to TRBJ2-5, with D possibly being TRBD1 (6 bases). The CDR3 is made up of 15 amino acids. Germline CDR1 is GTSNPN and CDR2 is SVGIG (reference sequence). V dropped 5 bases and J dropped 4 bases, with 20 bases sitting between them.